Included here is one TCR beta chain sequence, with context. Its antigen is still unknown. Base qualities were left out, and no much larger clone turns up one base away. The sample comes from a study of CD8 T cells in Susac syndrome (dated by TCRdb to about 2019). Regarding the research as a whole: Whether CD8+ T cell activation and differentiation in Susac syndrome was antigen driven was tested using repertoire sequencing. CD8+ T cell repertoire clonality was compared between approximately 12 healthy donors, approximately 14 Susac syndrome patients and about 15 multiple sclerosis patients.

The investigation overall reported the following: The TCR sequencing and HLA analysis was acknowledged to have included a relatively small number of individuals.

Peripheral blood CD8+ and CD4+ T cells from healthy donors, Susac syndrome patients and multiple sclerosis patients were profiled by high-throughput TCR beta sequencing. Treatment-naive patients with stable or active relapsing-remitting disease fulfilling revised McDonald criteria were used as multiple sclerosis controls. Bulk CD8+ and CD4+ T cells were purified magnetically by negative isolation, whereas CD8+ TEMRA cells were enriched by FACS. Blood was drawn into EDTA tubes, processed within 24 hours, and PBMCs were isolated by density gradient centrifugation. PBMCs intended for TCR sequencing were frozen in liquid nitrogen and were later thawed in a 37 degrees C water bath. Purity of sorted or isolated CD4+, CD8+ and CD8+ TEMRA cells was at least 90%. Trimming takes 1 base from V and 6 bases from J, and the germline ends sit 14 bases apart. Taken from cysteine to phenylalanine, the CDR3 has 15 residues. CDR3 DNA is the only sequence kept; it has 45 bases, read in frame from the first base. The germline V gene (reference sequence) sets CDR1 to LGHDT and CDR2 to YNNKEL.

RNA was extracted using the RNeasy kit, and roughly 0.45 to 1 ug of the RNA was reverse transcribed with random hexamers. The immunoSEQ multiplex PCR assay, covering 54 Vbeta and 13 Jbeta segments, was used to amplify TCR beta CDR3 regions. PCR amplification bias was corrected using a synthetic template baseline for primer optimization and computational correction. From the authors' description of their analysis: Reads were assigned to V, D and J genes according to IMGT and analyzed in immunoSEQ Analyzer, with only productive sequences retained. Clonality was computed as one minus Shannon entropy normalized by log2 of the number of productive unique sequences. For each patient and control, public and private clones were evaluated among the 100 most prevalent clones. A clone was defined as Susac-specific if it was absent from the healthy and MS cohorts, from roughly 1,000 published viral clones and from other ImmuneACCESS disease sequences. The public reads were reanalyzed by TCRdb: fastp trimming at Q25, MiXCR alignment, in-frame beta chains only. Every entry covers one CDR3 protein and lists the most common genes and DNA from its rows. TCRdb, not the authors, supplied the V and J calls. In all, the sample holds about 150,000 distinct CDR3 sequences, and roughly 94% of those were seen once. The biggest ten clones account for around 0.21% of the sample.

This TCR was recovered from a human donor with multiple sclerosis. Rearrangement joined TRBV3-1 to TRBJ2-3; the D gene assignment is ambiguous. Sequencing was done on a sample of CD8+ T cells from PBMCs. The DNA sequence is TGTGCCAGCAGCCAAGTTACCCTAGGTCTGGATACGCAGTATTTT. It codes for CASSQVTLGLDTQYF.